This T cell receptor beta chain was captured by sequencing in a study of T-cell memory formation after mild COVID-19. Overall study findings and caveats: Memory cells collected pre-infection included some clones that later responded, suggesting cross-reactive memory joined. The authors left the SARS-CoV-2 specificity of second-wave clones peaking on day 37 unconfirmed. Contracting clones localized mainly to CM and EM when CD4+ and mainly to EMRA when CD8+.

Worth noting for this clonotype: Its antigen is currently unknown.

Trimming removed 4 bases from V and 5 bases from J, with 18 bases in between. The germline V gene has CDR1 SGHRS and CDR2 YFSETQ. The CDR3 extends over 15 amino acids. Using constant-segment primers, 5'RACE produced TCR alpha and TCR beta cDNA libraries carrying sample barcodes and UMIs. In TCRdb, the 5' RACE reads were re-called with MiXCR into one record per CDR3 protein. The repertoire holds about 390,000 distinct CDR3 sequences, with around 20% as singletons. Sequenced: PBMCs or a T cell subset sorted from them (not recorded which). The source is an adult woman who had mild COVID-19 (a few samples of this study predate the infection). Cell type and time point are not known. The chain is built from TRBV5-1 and TRBJ2-5; a weak D match, TRBD2 (6 bases). DNA for the CDR3: TGCGCCAGCAGCGGGGACTCCGAATTCGAGGAGACCCAGTACTTC. This translates into CASSGDSEFEETQYF.